This TCR beta chain appears in the sequencing data of a study of T cells in Graves' hyperthyroidism and ophthalmopathy. Findings and caveats of the study: Blood also held most thyroid clonotypes expanded beyond 0.001.

TCR beta CDR3 region amplification was performed from RNA transcripts. An initial round of RT-PCR targeting the TCR CDR3 relied on the HTBI primer set. MiXCR was run by TCRdb on the multiplex PCR reads, yielding one entry per CDR3 protein. The sample consists of about 740,000 distinct CDR3 sequences, about 14% of them appearing once. The definition of stable Graves' hyperthyroidism was no ophthalmopathy progression within 18 months. Clinical symptoms, serum thyroxine and TRAb, thyroid ultrasound and orbital computed tomography together formed the diagnostic basis. The germline V gene has CDR1 SGHVS and CDR2 FQNEAQ. This CDR3 comprises 15 residues. V lost 5 bases to trimming and J lost 2 bases, with 13 bases between them. For this clonotype: The antigen remains unidentified.

This sequence joins TRBV7-8 and TRBJ2-1, with D possibly being TRBD1 or TRBD2 (5 bases each). Sequenced input: blood. The source is a woman aged 18 to 35 with Graves' hyperthyroidism. CDR3 protein: CASSLKGTPYNEQFF. The CDR3 bases are TGTGCCAGCAGCCTTAAGGGGACCCCCTACAATGAGCAGTTCTTC.